This T cell receptor (beta chain) emerged from a study of response to subunit inactivated influenza vaccine. Study-wide points: The authors offered the suggestion that each seasonal influenza vaccination recruits few new T cells.

From germline, CDR1 is DFQATT and CDR2 SNEGSKA (reference sequence). Deletions cut 5 bases from V and 1 base from J, with 12 bases between. CDR3 size: 13 residues. From the RT-PCR reads, TCRdb called clonotypes with MiXCR, one entry per CDR3 protein. This table has about 180,000 distinct CDR3 sequences, around 10% appearing once. This clonotype showed up many times. The antigen is not known. The specimen comprised CD8+ T cells sorted from PBMCs, sampled about 24 months after vaccination. This sequence joins TRBV20-1 and TRBJ2-7; tentative D call: TRBD1 (6 bases). The receptor's source is a man between 50 and 69 years old who received an inactivated influenza vaccine. CDR3 amino acids: CSAGRGISYEQYF. CDR3 bases: TGCAGTGCTGGCAGGGGAATTTCCTACGAGCAGTACTTC.